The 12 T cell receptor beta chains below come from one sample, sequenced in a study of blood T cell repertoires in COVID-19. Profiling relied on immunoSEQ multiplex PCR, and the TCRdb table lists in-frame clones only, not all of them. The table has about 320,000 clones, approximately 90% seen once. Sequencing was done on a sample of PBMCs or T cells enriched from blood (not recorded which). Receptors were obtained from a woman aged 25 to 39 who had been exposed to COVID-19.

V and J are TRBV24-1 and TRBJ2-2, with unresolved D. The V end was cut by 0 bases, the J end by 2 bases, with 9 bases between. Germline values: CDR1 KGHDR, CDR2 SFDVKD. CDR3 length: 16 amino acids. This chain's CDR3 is CATSDLRAKNTGELFF. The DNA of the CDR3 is TGTGCCACCAGTGATTTGCGAGCCAAAAACACCGGGGAGCTGTTTTTT.

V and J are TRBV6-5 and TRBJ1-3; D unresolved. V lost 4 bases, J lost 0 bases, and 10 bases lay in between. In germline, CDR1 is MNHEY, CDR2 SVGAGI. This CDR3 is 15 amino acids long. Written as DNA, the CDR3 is TGTGCCAGCAGTTTAAGATGGAGCTCTGGAAACACCATATATTTT. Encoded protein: CASSLRWSSGNTIYF.

The CDR3 here is CASRRTGNSPLHF. For the CDR3, the DNA is TGTGCCAGCAGACGGACAGGGAATTCACCCCTCCACTTT. The chain carries TRBV12-3 or TRBV12-4 and TRBJ1-6; TRBD1 matches 8 bases. This CDR3 comprises 13 residues. The V and J ends lost 6 bases and 7 bases, in that order; junction bases with no gene match: 2.

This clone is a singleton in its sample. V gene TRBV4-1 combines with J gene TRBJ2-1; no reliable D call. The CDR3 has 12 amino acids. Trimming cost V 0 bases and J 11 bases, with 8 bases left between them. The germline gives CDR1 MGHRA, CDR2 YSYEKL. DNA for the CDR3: TGCGCCAGCAGCCAAGATCAGTGGCAGCAGTTCTTC. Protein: CASSQDQWQQFF.

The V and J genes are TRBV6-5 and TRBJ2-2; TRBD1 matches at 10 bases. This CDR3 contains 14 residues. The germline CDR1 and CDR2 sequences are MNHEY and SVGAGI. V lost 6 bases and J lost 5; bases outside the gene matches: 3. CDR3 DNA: TGTGCCAGCAGGACAGGGGGCGCAACCGGGGAGCTGTTTTTT. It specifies CASRTGGATGELFF.

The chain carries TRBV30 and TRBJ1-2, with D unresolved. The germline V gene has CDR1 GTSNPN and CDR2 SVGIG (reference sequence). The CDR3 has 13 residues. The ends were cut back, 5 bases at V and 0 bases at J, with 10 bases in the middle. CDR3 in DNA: TGTGCCTGGGGCTTTTTTCCTAACTATGGCTACACCTTC. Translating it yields CAWGFFPNYGYTF.

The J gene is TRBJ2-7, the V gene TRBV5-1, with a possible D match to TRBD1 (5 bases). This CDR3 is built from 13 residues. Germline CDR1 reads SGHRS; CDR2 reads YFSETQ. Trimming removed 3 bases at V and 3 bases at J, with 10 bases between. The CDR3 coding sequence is TGCGCCAGCAGCTCGTCAGGGATCTACGAGCAGTACTTC. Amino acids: CASSSSGIYEQYF.

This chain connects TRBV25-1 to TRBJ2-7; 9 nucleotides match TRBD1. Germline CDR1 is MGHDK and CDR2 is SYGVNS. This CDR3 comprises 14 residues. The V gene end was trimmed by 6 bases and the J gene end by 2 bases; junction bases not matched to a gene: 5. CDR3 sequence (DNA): TGTGCCAGCAGCCACAGGGGGCAAGCCTACGAGCAGTACTTC. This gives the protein CASSHRGQAYEQYF.

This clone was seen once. CDR3 sequence: CATSKSLKLYNEQFF. The CDR3 DNA sequence: TGTGCCACCAGCAAAAGTTTGAAACTTTACAATGAGCAGTTCTTC. The genes are TRBV15 and TRBJ2-1; D is unresolved. CDR1 LNHNV and CDR2 YYDKDF come from the germline V gene (reference sequence). CDR3 length equals 15 residues. Trimming pared 4 bases from V and 4 bases from J, leaving 14 bases between.

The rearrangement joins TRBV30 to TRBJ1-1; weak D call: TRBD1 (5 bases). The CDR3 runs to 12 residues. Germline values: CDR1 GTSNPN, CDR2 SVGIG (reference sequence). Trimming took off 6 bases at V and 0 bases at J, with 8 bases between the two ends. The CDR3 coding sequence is TGTGCCTGCAGGGCTCTGAACACTGAAGCTTTCTTT. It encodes CACRALNTEAFF. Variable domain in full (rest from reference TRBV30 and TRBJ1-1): SQTIHQWPATLVQPVGSPLSLECTVEGTSNPNLYWYRQAAGRGLQLLFYSVGIGQISSEVPQNLSASRPQDRQFILSSKKLLLSDSGFYLCACRALNTEAFFGQGTRLTVV.

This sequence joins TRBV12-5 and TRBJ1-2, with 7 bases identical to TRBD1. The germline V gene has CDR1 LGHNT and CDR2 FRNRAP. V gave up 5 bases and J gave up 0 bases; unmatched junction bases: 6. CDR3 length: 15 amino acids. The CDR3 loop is CASGPGTVANYGYTF. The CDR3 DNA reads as TGTGCTAGTGGTCCAGGGACAGTCGCTAACTATGGCTACACCTTC.

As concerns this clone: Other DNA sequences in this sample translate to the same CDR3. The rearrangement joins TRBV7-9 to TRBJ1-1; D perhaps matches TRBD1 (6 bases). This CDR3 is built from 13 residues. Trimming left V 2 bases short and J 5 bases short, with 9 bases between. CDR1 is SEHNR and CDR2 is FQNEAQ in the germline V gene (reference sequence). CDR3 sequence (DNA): TGTGCCAGCAGCTTACAGGGGATTACTGAAGCTTTCTTT. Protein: CASSLQGITEAFF.